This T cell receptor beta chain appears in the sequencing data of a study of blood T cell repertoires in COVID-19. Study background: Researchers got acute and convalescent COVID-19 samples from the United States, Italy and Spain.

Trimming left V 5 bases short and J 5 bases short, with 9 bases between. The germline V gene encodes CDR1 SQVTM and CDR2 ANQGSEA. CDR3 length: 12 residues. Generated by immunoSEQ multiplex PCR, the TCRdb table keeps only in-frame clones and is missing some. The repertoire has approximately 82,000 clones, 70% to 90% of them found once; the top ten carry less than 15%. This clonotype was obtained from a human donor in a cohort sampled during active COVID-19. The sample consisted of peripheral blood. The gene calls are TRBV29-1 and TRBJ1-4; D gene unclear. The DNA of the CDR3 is TGCAGCGTTTTGGGCGGGAATGAAAAACTGTTTTTT. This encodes CSVLGGNEKLFF.